The source of this T cell receptor beta chain is a study of blood T cell repertoires in COVID-19. About the research overall: Material from acute and convalescent COVID-19 was sourced from the United States, Italy and Spain.

Per germline, CDR1 KGHDR and CDR2 SFDVKD. CDR3 size: 15 residues. Trimming pared 4 bases from V and 0 bases from J, leaving 10 bases between. The data were produced by immunoSEQ multiplex PCR, yet TCRdb's version contains in-frame clones alone and is incomplete. The sample records some 130,000 clones, 65% to 90% being singletons. Clinical history reported by participants formed the basis on which cohorts were assigned. Sequenced input: PBMCs or T cells enriched from blood (not recorded which). The TCR sequence derives from a woman aged 45 to 65 who had recovered from COVID-19. The rearrangement uses TRBV24-1 and TRBJ2-3; D possibly corresponds to TRBD2 (5 bases). CDR3 nucleotide sequence: TGTGCCACCAGTGACGGACTTTCTAGCACAGATACGCAGTATTTT. Amino acids: CATSDGLSSTDTQYF.